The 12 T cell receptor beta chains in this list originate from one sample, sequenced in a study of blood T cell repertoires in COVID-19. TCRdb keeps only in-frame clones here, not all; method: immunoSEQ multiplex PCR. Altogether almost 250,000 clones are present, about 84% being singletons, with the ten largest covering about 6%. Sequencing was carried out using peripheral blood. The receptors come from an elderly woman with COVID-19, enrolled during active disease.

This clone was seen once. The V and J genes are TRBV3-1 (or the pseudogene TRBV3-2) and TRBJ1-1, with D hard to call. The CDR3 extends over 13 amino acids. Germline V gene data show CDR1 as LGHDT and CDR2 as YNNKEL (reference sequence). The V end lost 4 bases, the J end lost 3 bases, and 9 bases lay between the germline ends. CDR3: CASSRHGDTEAFF. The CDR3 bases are TGTGCCAGCAGCCGGCACGGGGACACTGAAGCTTTCTTT.

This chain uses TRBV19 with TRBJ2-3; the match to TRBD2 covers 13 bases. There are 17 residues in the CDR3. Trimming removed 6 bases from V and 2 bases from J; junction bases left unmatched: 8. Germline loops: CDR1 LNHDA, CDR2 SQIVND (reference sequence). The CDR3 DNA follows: TGTGCCAGTAGGACGACTAGCGGGGGGCCGTCCACAGATACGCAGTATTTT. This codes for CASRTTSGGPSTDTQYF.

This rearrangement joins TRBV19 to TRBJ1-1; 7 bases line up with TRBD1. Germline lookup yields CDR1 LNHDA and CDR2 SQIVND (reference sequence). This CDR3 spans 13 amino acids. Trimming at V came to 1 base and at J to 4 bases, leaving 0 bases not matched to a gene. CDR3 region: CASSIGDSTEAFF. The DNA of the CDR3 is TGTGCCAGTAGTATAGGGGACAGCACTGAAGCTTTCTTT.

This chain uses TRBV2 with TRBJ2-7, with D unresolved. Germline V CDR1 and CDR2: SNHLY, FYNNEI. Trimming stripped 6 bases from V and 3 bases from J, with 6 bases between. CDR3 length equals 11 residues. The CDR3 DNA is TGTGCCAGCAGCCAAATCTACGAGCAGTACGTC. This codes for CASSQIYEQYV.

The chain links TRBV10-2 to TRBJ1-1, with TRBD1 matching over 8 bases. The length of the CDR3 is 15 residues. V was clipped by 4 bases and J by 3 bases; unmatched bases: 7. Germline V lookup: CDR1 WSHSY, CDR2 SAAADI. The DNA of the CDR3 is TGCGCCAGCAGTGCGGACAGGGAGTGGGACACTGAAGCTTTCTTT. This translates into CASSADREWDTEAFF.

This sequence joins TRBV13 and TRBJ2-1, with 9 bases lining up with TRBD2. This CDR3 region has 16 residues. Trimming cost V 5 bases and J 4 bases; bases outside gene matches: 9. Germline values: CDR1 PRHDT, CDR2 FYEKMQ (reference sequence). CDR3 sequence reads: CASSLSRLAAYNEQFF. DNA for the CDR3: TGTGCCAGCAGCCTATCTCGACTAGCGGCTTACAATGAGCAGTTCTTC. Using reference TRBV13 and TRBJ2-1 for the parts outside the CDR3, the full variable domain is AAGVIQSPRHLIKEKRETATLKCYPIPRHDTVYWYQQGPGQDPQFLISFYEKMQSDKGSIPDRFSAQQFSDYHSELNMSSLELGDSALYFCASSLSRLAAYNEQFFGPGTRLTVL.

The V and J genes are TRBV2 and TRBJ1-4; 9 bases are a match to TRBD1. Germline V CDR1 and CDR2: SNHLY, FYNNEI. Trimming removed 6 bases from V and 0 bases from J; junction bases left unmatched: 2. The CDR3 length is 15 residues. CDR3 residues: CASRDRGATNEKLFF. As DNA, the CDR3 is TGTGCCAGCAGGGACAGGGGCGCAACTAATGAAAAACTGTTTTTT. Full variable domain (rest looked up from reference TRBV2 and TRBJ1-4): EPEVTQTPSHQVTQMGQEVILRCVPISNHLYFYWYRQILGQKVEFLVSFYNNEISEKSEIFDDQFSVERPDGSNFTLKIRSTKLEDSAMYFCASRDRGATNEKLFFGSGTQLSVL.

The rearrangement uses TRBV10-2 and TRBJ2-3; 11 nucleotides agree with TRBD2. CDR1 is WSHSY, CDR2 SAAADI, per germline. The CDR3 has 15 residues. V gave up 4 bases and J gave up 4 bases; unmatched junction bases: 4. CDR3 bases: TGCGCCAGCAGTGTAGGACTAGCGGGCCCAGATACGCAGTATTTT. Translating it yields CASSVGLAGPDTQYF.

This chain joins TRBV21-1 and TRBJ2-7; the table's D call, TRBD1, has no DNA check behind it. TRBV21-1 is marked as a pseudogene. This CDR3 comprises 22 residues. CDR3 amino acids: CASSKVGQKVPGLDRDSYEQYF. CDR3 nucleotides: TGTGCCAGCAGCAAGGTCGGGCAGAAGGTGCCAGGCCTGGACAGGGACTCCTACGAGCAGTACTTC.

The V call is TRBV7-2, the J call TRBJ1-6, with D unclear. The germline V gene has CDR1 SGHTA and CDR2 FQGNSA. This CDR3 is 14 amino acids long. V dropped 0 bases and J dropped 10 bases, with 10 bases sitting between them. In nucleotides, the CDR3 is TGTGCCAGCAGCTTAGCCCAGGTTGGGTCACCCCTCCACTTT. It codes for CASSLAQVGSPLHF.

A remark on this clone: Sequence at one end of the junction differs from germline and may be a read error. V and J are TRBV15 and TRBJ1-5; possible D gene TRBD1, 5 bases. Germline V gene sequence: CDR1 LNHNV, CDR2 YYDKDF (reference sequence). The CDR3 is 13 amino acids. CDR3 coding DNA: TGTGCCACCTGCAGTTTCGGGGGGGAGCCCCAGCATTTT. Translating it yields CATCSFGGEPQHF.

The CDR3 loop reads CASSFGQTSRGEKLFF. The CDR3 DNA is TGTGCCAGCAGTTTCGGACAGACCTCGAGGGGTGAAAAACTGTTTTTT. The chain couples TRBV27 to TRBJ1-4, with a weak D call TRBD1 (6 bases). The germline CDR1 and CDR2 sequences are MNHEY and SMNVEV (reference sequence). This CDR3 spans 16 amino acids. Between the trimmed V and J ends, which lost 3 bases and 7 bases, there was a span of 18 bases.